This T cell receptor (beta chain) was retrieved from a study of blood T cell repertoires in COVID-19. Study overall: Donors in the United States, Italy and Spain gave samples during acute or convalescent COVID-19. The analysed material was cDNA or gDNA that came from T cells, B-cell-depleted T cells, or PBMCs.

In the study's own analysis: Reference gene primer amplification yielded estimated nucleated cell counts. The repertoire was sequenced with immunoSEQ multiplex PCR; TCRdb's copy has only in-frame clones and lacks some. D and trimming come from the DNA, and the V and J calls and clone size come from that table. This sample has approximately 180,000 clones, with 82% found just once. Germline lookup yields CDR1 SGHRS and CDR2 YFSETQ. The CDR3 totals 16 residues. With V trimmed by 0 bases and J by 10 bases, 6 bases remained unmatched. This TCR came from a woman in her seventies with acute or convalescent COVID-19. The chain uses TRBV5-1 and TRBJ1-6; TRBD1 agrees at 11 bases. The sequencing input was peripheral blood. The CDR3 nucleotides are TGCGCCAGCAGCTTGGCCGGGGACAGGGGGGTCTCACCCCTCCACTTT. Its protein is CASSLAGDRGVSPLHF.